This TCR beta chain was obtained from a study of blood T cell repertoires in COVID-19. V lost 4 bases and J 9 bases, leaving 15 bases between the germline ends. The CDR3 totals 12 residues. Germline values: CDR1 SQVTM, CDR2 ANQGSEA. Profiled with immunoSEQ multiplex PCR; TCRdb holds only in-frame clones, not every one. Altogether around 260,000 clones are present, around 81% being singletons, with the ten largest covering around 16%. The sequence derives from a person aged 65-85 years with COVID-19, enrolled during active disease. Sequencing was done on a sample of peripheral blood. The chain recombines TRBV29-1 with TRBJ2-5, with TRBD2 as a possible D gene (6 bases). DNA of the CDR3: TGCAGCGTTGGGCCTAATTCGGGGGCCCAGTACTTC. It specifies CSVGPNSGAQYF.